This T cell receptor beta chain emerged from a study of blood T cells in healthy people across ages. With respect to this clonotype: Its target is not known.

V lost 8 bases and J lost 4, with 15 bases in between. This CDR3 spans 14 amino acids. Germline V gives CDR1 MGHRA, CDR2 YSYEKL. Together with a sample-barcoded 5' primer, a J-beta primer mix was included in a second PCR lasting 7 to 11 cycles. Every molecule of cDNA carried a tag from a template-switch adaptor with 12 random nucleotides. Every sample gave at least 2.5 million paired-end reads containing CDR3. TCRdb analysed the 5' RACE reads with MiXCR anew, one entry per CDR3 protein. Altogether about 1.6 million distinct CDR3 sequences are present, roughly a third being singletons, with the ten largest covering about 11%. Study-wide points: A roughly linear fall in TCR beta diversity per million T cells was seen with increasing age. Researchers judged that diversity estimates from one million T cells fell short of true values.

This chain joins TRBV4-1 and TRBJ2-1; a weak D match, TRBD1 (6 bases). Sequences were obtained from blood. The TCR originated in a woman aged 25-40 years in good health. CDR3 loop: CASGPTGQYNEQFF. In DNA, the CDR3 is TGCGCCAGCGGCCCCACCGGACAGTACAATGAGCAGTTCTTC.